This note documents a single TCR beta chain sequence. It has no known antigen specificity. No much larger clone is present one base from it, and per-base qualities are unavailable. This entry comes from a study of shared clonotypes between healthy human individuals (TCRdb year 2020). About the study as a whole: The cohort included three men and a couple of women between 18 and 49 years of age. Between about 0.9 and 9 billion PBMCs per donor were obtained by leukapheresis. Per donor, three plates each were used for CD4 naive and CD4 memory, two for CD8 naive, and one for CD8 memory. To increase sequencing depth and limit assay-specific biases, different laboratories used diverse techniques to prepare libraries and sequence TCR repertoires. Blood TCR repertoires of a handful of healthy adults were deeply sequenced to estimate repertoire size and the extent of clonotype sharing between individuals.

TCR CDR3 regions were amplified from genomic DNA by multiplex PCR using the deep immunoSEQ assay. Extracted genomic DNA from each cell subset was distributed evenly across all wells of several immunoSEQ 96-well plates, and each plate was treated as a replicate. For sorted subsets, about 0.2 ug genomic DNA, equal to 30,000 to 35,000 T cell genomes, was loaded into each replicate PCR. Purified libraries were measured with a Qubit 3.0 fluorometer, size-checked on a Bioanalyzer 2100, and measured again with the KAPA Library Quantification kit. Each immunoSEQ 96-well plate was sequenced on its own single-read 150-cycle Illumina NextSeq 550 flow cell. Concerning the study's data processing: Because only junctional sequences without quality scores were contained in the immunoSEQ output, filtering matching that applied to full-length reads could not be performed. To assign V/J genes and CDR3, sequences were annotated using PyIR, a Python wrapper for IgBLAST v1.9, with IMGT germline references. Reads were removed for weak V/J assignments (E-value above 1e-6), missing CDR3, stop codons, out-of-frame junctions, or ambiguous translated residues. V3J clonotypes were defined as sequences sharing the same inferred V gene, J gene, and CDR3 amino acid sequence. Percentage overlap between repertoires was computed as shared unique clonotypes divided by the size of the smaller repertoire. Three approaches were used to assess repertoire richness: RTK rarefaction, the Chao1 estimator, and Recon v2.1 estimates of unobserved clonotypes. For all TCRbeta clonotypes obtained by the gDNA method from a few donors, generation probabilities were computed with OLGA. TCRdb obtained this table from immuneACCESS and retained in-frame rearrangements with V and J assigned. These tables miss some clones; where compared with another copy, unresolved V genes account for less than half of the shortfall, and the remainder is unexplained. V, J and clone size are taken as reported in that table, and D and trimming were inferred from the DNA itself. The sample table shows around 1.9 million clones, and just under 95% are seen once. Jointly, the top ten make up roughly 1.7% of the sample.

Per the germline V gene, SGHVS is the CDR1 and FQNEAQ is the CDR2. V is cut by 5 bases and J by 0 bases, and the space between the germline ends is 19 bases. The CDR3 starts with the cysteine, ends with the phenylalanine, and has 17 residues. Only the CDR3 part of the read is kept: 51 bases, read in frame from the first base. For the CD8 naive samples, CD45RO-negative cells were positively selected for CCR7, yielding a CD45RA+CCR7+ population from which TemRA cells were excluded. Healthy HIV-negative adults with no recently reported acute infections or vaccinations were included as donors. Only Caucasian adults living in Nashville, Tennessee, USA were represented among the donors. Blood was collected by leukapheresis, and PBMCs were isolated by Ficoll-Histopaque density gradient centrifugation and then cryopreserved in liquid nitrogen vapor phase. Analytical flow cytometry was used to check the purity and quantity of each magnetically sorted T cell population. Each sorted fraction had its genomic DNA isolated and then quantified by UV absorbance on a Nanodrop 2000c.

Here is what the overall study found, with its caveats: Higher generation probabilities were observed for clonotypes shared by all four sorted-subset donors than for non-shared clonotypes. Sampling was limited to blood, and TCR repertoires in tissue likely differ from TCR repertoires in blood. Rarefaction of sorted-subset datasets indicated incomplete sequencing despite the large sequencing depth. Across several donors, approximately 4.6% of naive CD4, over 3% of naive CD8, roughly 2.2% of memory CD4, and approximately 0.4% of memory CD8 clonotypes were shared. Because the study included only a small number of donors, the genetic and exposure-history diversity represented was limited. Pairwise subsampling indicated that sequencing depth was expected to affect the degree of clonotype sharing among donors. Naive subsets generally had larger estimated clonotype richness than memory subsets.

The source material was naive CD8+ T cells from PBMCs. The sample's cell subset or site, from its label and the paper: CD45RA+CCR7+. The chain is assembled from TRBV7-8 and TRBJ1-1; TRBD1 could be the D gene, as 6 bases match. This TCR derives from a man younger than 35 in good health. Some clones in this sample may be carry-over from other donors' samples. The nucleotide sequence reads as follows: TGTGCCAGCAGCCACGGTCCCCGGGGGCGGGTGAACACTGAAGCTTTCTTT. Translated, this gives CASSHGPRGRVNTEAFF.